This is a list of T cell receptor beta chains from one sample in a study of T cell repertoires in aging, cancer and after chemotherapy. Via MiXCR, TCRdb re-called the multiplex PCR reads, giving one row per CDR3 protein. The sample has about 2,200 distinct CDR3 sequences, less than 25% seen once; the top ten hold around 32%. Sequences were obtained from blood. Receptors originate from a human donor with a solid tumor. CDR3s include the opening cysteine and the closing phenylalanine or tryptophan. The D gene is left open where the match is weak. Expanded clones are given a class, and other clones once, few, many or no size at all.

cdr3_aa: CASSNPGSYTDTQYF
cdr3_nt: TGTGCCAGCAGTAACCCCGGGTCCTACACAGATACGCAGTATTTT
d_call: .
clone_size: large
v_call: TRBV27
j_call: TRBJ2-3

cdr3_aa: CSAPSPTSGARREQYF
cdr3_nt: TGCAGTGCTCCCAGTCCGACTAGCGGGGCTCGGCGCGAGCAGTACTTC
d_call: TRBD2
clone_size: few
v_call: TRBV20-1
j_call: TRBJ2-7

cdr3_aa: CASSESVAGTGELFF
cdr3_nt: TGCGCCAGCAGTGAGTCGGTAGCGGGCACCGGGGAGCTGTTTTTT
d_call: TRBD2
clone_size: few
v_call: TRBV10-1
j_call: TRBJ2-2

cdr3_aa: CASSLGGTQYF
cdr3_nt: TGTGCCAGCAGCCTAGGGGGTACGCAGTATTTT
d_call: .
clone_size: medium-sized
v_call: TRBV7-2
j_call: TRBJ2-3

cdr3_aa: CDSSLREINEKLFF
cdr3_nt: TGCGACAGCAGCCTTCGGGAGATTAATGAAAAACTGTTTTTT
d_call: .
clone_size: .
v_call: TRBV4-1
j_call: TRBJ1-4

cdr3_aa: CASTIQGGGTEAFF
cdr3_nt: TGTGCCAGCACTATACAGGGTGGCGGCACTGAAGCTTTCTTT
d_call: .
clone_size: medium-sized
v_call: TRBV6-6
j_call: TRBJ1-1

cdr3_aa: CASSLLPQGSGTEAFF
cdr3_nt: TGCGCCAGCAGCTTATTACCCCAGGGTAGCGGCACTGAAGCTTTCTTT
d_call: .
clone_size: few
v_call: TRBV5-1
j_call: TRBJ1-1

cdr3_aa: CASSIDPPGAGVEQFF
cdr3_nt: TGTGCCAGTAGTATAGATCCCCCGGGTGCGGGGGTTGAGCAGTTCTTC
d_call: TRBD2
clone_size: medium-sized
v_call: TRBV19
j_call: TRBJ2-1

cdr3_aa: CASSQVGLNFPLNTEAFF
cdr3_nt: TGTGCCAGCAGCCAAGTTGGTCTTAATTTTCCCTTGAACACTGAAGCTTTCTTT
d_call: .
clone_size: few
v_call: TRBV14
j_call: TRBJ1-1

cdr3_aa: CSARGRTVTEYEQYF
cdr3_nt: TGCAGTGCTAGAGGAAGGACTGTCACCGAGTACGAGCAGTACTTC
d_call: .
clone_size: few
v_call: TRBV20-1
j_call: TRBJ2-7

cdr3_aa: CASSLRAPTTSIHYEQYF
cdr3_nt: TGCGCCAGCAGCTTGCGGGCCCCGACTACGAGCATCCACTACGAGCAGTACTTC
d_call: .
clone_size: .
v_call: TRBV5-1
j_call: TRBJ2-7

cdr3_aa: CSARGDSFNSNQPQHF
cdr3_nt: TGCAGTGCTAGAGGCGACAGTTTTAATAGCAATCAGCCCCAGCATTTT
d_call: .
clone_size: .
v_call: TRBV20-1
j_call: TRBJ1-5

cdr3_aa: CSARWQGNTYEQYF
cdr3_nt: TGCAGTGCTAGATGGCAGGGAAATACCTACGAGCAGTACTTC
d_call: .
clone_size: few
v_call: TRBV20-1
j_call: TRBJ2-7

cdr3_aa: CASSPTTSGGTYEQYF
cdr3_nt: TGTGCCAGCAGTCCAACAACTAGCGGGGGGACCTACGAGCAGTACTTC
d_call: TRBD2
clone_size: medium-sized
v_call: TRBV12-3/TRBV12-4
j_call: TRBJ2-7

cdr3_aa: CASSPDSTYEQYF
cdr3_nt: TGTGCCAGCAGTCCAGACAGTACCTACGAGCAGTACTTC
d_call: .
clone_size: medium-sized
v_call: TRBV12-3/TRBV12-4
j_call: TRBJ2-7

cdr3_aa: CSVDRSNTGELFF
cdr3_nt: TGCAGCGTTGACAGGTCGAACACCGGGGAGCTGTTTTTT
d_call: .
clone_size: large
v_call: TRBV29-1
j_call: TRBJ2-2

cdr3_aa: CASSPESNQPQHF
cdr3_nt: TGCGCCAGCAGCCCGGAGAGCAATCAGCCCCAGCATTTT
d_call: .
clone_size: few
v_call: TRBV5-1
j_call: TRBJ1-5

cdr3_aa: CASSSGGNSNQPQHF
cdr3_nt: TGTGCCAGCAGTTCAGGGGGGAATAGCAATCAGCCCCAGCATTTT
d_call: TRBD1
clone_size: medium-sized
v_call: TRBV6-5
j_call: TRBJ1-5

cdr3_aa: CASSYGVAGGQETQYF
cdr3_nt: TGTGCCAGCAGTTACGGGGTAGCGGGGGGGCAAGAGACCCAGTACTTC
d_call: TRBD2
clone_size: medium-sized
v_call: TRBV6-2/TRBV6-3
j_call: TRBJ2-5

cdr3_aa: CTSSFSPGSEQYF
cdr3_nt: TGTACCAGCAGTTTTTCCCCAGGGAGCGAGCAGTACTTC
d_call: .
clone_size: .
v_call: TRBV27
j_call: TRBJ2-7

cdr3_aa: CASSMSRGRAEAFF
cdr3_nt: TGTGCCAGTAGTATGAGCAGGGGCAGGGCTGAAGCTTTCTTT
d_call: .
clone_size: medium-sized
v_call: TRBV19
j_call: TRBJ1-1

cdr3_aa: CAWDSSGEDNWETQYF
cdr3_nt: TGTGCCTGGGACTCTAGCGGGGAAGATAACTGGGAGACCCAGTACTTC
d_call: TRBD2
clone_size: .
v_call: TRBV30
j_call: TRBJ2-5

cdr3_aa: CAIASGLDDEQYF
cdr3_nt: TGTGCCATCGCTTCCGGCCTGGACGATGAGCAGTACTTC
d_call: .
clone_size: .
v_call: TRBV10-3
j_call: TRBJ2-7

cdr3_aa: CASGTGSTGELFF
cdr3_nt: TGCGCCAGCGGGACAGGGAGCACCGGGGAGCTGTTTTTT
d_call: TRBD1
clone_size: few
v_call: TRBV5-1
j_call: TRBJ2-2

cdr3_aa: CSVEGPWDSNQPQHF
cdr3_nt: TGCAGCGTTGAAGGGCCCTGGGACAGCAATCAGCCCCAGCATTTT
d_call: .
clone_size: .
v_call: TRBV29-1
j_call: TRBJ1-5

cdr3_aa: CASGPRYTVTTDTQYF
cdr3_nt: TGTGCCAGCGGCCCCAGGTATACTGTCACTACAGATACGCAGTATTTT
d_call: .
clone_size: large
v_call: TRBV5-6
j_call: TRBJ2-3

cdr3_aa: CASSFAGKETQYF
cdr3_nt: TGTGCCAGCAGCTTCGCGGGGAAAGAGACCCAGTACTTC
d_call: .
clone_size: .
v_call: TRBV7-2
j_call: TRBJ2-5

cdr3_aa: CAWSPTLGRRSGQPQHF
cdr3_nt: TGTGCCTGGAGTCCCACTTTGGGCAGGAGAAGTGGTCAGCCCCAGCATTTT
d_call: .
clone_size: medium-sized
v_call: TRBV30
j_call: TRBJ1-5

cdr3_aa: CASSYSFQGAGYTF
cdr3_nt: TGTGCCAGCAGTTACTCCTTCCAGGGGGCCGGCTACACCTTC
d_call: TRBD1
clone_size: medium-sized
v_call: TRBV6-2/TRBV6-3
j_call: TRBJ1-2

cdr3_aa: CAWSVQGQGAGGYTF
cdr3_nt: TGTGCCTGGAGTGTACAGGGACAGGGGGCAGGTGGCTACACCTTC
d_call: TRBD1
clone_size: medium-sized
v_call: TRBV30
j_call: TRBJ1-2

cdr3_aa: CASSLGGGGNEQFF
cdr3_nt: TGTGCCAGCAGCTTAGGGGGGGGGGGCAATGAGCAGTTCTTC
d_call: TRBD2
clone_size: few
v_call: TRBV7-2
j_call: TRBJ2-1

cdr3_aa: CASREGPFGLNTEAFF
cdr3_nt: TGTGCCAGCAGGGAGGGACCATTTGGACTGAACACTGAAGCTTTCTTT
d_call: .
clone_size: .
v_call: TRBV7-2
j_call: TRBJ1-1

cdr3_aa: CASSLTGTSDTQYF
cdr3_nt: TGTGCCAGCAGCTTAACCGGGACTAGCGATACGCAGTATTTT
d_call: TRBD2
clone_size: few
v_call: TRBV7-2
j_call: TRBJ2-3

cdr3_aa: CASSDTEGTPQETQYF
cdr3_nt: TGTGCCAGTAGCGATACCGAAGGGACACCACAAGAGACCCAGTACTTC
d_call: .
clone_size: medium-sized
v_call: TRBV19
j_call: TRBJ2-5

cdr3_aa: CASSYGGPPSYEQYF
cdr3_nt: TGTGCCAGCAGTTACGGGGGTCCGCCGTCCTACGAGCAGTACTTC
d_call: .
clone_size: large
v_call: TRBV6-5
j_call: TRBJ2-7

cdr3_aa: CASSYADSYTEAFF
cdr3_nt: TGTGCCAGCAGTTACGCAGACAGCTACACTGAAGCTTTCTTT
d_call: .
clone_size: medium-sized
v_call: TRBV6-6
j_call: TRBJ1-1

cdr3_aa: CASSAGTGGNQPQHF
cdr3_nt: TGTGCCAGCAGTGCGGGGACAGGGGGAAATCAGCCCCAGCATTTT
d_call: TRBD1
clone_size: .
v_call: TRBV6-5
j_call: TRBJ1-5

cdr3_aa: CSARDVERENNEQFF
cdr3_nt: TGCAGTGCTAGAGATGTTGAGCGGGAGAACAATGAGCAGTTCTTC
d_call: TRBD2
clone_size: .
v_call: TRBV20-1
j_call: TRBJ2-1

cdr3_aa: CASNPYDRVSYNEQFF
cdr3_nt: TGTGCCAGCAACCCTTACGACAGGGTCTCCTACAATGAGCAGTTCTTC
d_call: TRBD1
clone_size: .
v_call: TRBV7-2
j_call: TRBJ2-1

cdr3_aa: CAWSPRDRGLGNTIYF
cdr3_nt: TGTGCCTGGAGTCCTCGGGACAGGGGGCTTGGAAACACCATATATTTT
d_call: TRBD1
clone_size: .
v_call: TRBV30
j_call: TRBJ1-3